This T cell receptor beta chain was identified in a study of identical twins. This clonotype was recorded many times. The CDR3 consists of 15 residues. The germline CDR1 and CDR2 sequences are SGHDN and FVKESK. With 4 bases clipped from V and 2 bases from J, the junction kept 6 bases outside the gene matches. A universal primer site arose from template switching, and cDNA bore unique molecular identifiers. TCRdb independently ran MiXCR on the 5' RACE reads; one entry per CDR3 protein. The data contain about 720,000 distinct CDR3 sequences, around 8.6% of them seen just once; the ten biggest clones take up around 0.95%. This sample was also put to use in a study of yellow fever vaccine responses in identical twins.

V gene TRBV14 combines with J gene TRBJ2-7; 9 bases agree with TRBD1. Sequenced: PBMCs. The source of this sequence is a woman younger than 30 in good health. The CDR3 DNA reads as TGTGCCAGCAGCCTCCGGGACAGGGTCGCCTACGAGCAGTACTTC. Encoded protein: CASSLRDRVAYEQYF.